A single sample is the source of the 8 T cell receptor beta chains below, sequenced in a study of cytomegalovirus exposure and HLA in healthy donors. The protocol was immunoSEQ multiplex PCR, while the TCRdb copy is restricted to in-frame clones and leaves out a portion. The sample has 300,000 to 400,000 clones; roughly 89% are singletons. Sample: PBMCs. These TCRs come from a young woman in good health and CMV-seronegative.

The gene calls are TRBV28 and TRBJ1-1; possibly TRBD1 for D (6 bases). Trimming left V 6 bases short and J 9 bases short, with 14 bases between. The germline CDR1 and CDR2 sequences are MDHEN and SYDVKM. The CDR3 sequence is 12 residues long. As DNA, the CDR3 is TGTGCCAGCAGCCAACAACAGGGTCAAGCTTTCTTT. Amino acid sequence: CASSQQQGQAFF.

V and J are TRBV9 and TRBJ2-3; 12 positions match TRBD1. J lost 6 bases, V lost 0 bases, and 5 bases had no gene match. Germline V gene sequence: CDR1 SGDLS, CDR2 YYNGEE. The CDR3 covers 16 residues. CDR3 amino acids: CASSVGDRGLADTQYF. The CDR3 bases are TGTGCCAGCAGCGTAGGGGACAGGGGGCTGGCGGATACGCAGTATTTT. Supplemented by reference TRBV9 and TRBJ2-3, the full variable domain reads DSGVTQTPKHLITATGQRVTLRCSPRSGDLSVYWYQQSLDQGLQFLIQYYNGEERAKGNILERFSAQQFPDLHSELNLSSLELGDSALYFCASSVGDRGLADTQYFGPGTRLTVL.

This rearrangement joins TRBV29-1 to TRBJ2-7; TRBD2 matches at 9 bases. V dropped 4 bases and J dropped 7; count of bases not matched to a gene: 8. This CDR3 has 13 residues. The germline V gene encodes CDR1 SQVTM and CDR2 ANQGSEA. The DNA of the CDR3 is TGCAGCGTTGTAGCGGGAGCTCTGGGGGAGCAGTACTTC. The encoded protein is CSVVAGALGEQYF.

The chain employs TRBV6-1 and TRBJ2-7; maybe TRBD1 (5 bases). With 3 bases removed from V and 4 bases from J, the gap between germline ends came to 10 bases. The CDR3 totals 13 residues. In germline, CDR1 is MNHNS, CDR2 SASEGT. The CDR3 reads CASSDRAEYEQYF. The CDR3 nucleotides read TGTGCCAGCAGTGACAGGGCGGAATACGAGCAGTACTTC.

The CDR3 sequence: CASRRAGGETQYF. In DNA, the CDR3 is TGTGCCAGCAGGCGGGCAGGGGGAGAGACCCAGTACTTC. This chain links TRBV5-8 with TRBJ2-5; 7 bases line up with TRBD1. From germline, CDR1 is SGHTS and CDR2 YDEGEE. Losses at the gene ends were 5 bases for V and 4 bases for J; bases not matched to a gene: 5. The CDR3 is made up of 13 amino acids.

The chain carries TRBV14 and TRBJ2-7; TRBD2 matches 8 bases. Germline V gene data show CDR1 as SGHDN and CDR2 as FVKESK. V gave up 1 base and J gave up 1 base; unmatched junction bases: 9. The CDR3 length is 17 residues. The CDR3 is CASSQVTSGKDSYEQYF. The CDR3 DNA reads TGTGCCAGCAGCCAAGTAACTAGCGGTAAGGATTCCTACGAGCAGTACTTC. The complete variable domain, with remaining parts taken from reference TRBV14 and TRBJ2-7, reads EAGVTQFPSHSVIEKGQTVTLRCDPISGHDNLYWYRRVMGKEIKFLLHFVKESKQDESGMPNNRFLAERTGGTYSTLKVQPAELEDSGVYFCASSQVTSGKDSYEQYFGPGTRLTVT.

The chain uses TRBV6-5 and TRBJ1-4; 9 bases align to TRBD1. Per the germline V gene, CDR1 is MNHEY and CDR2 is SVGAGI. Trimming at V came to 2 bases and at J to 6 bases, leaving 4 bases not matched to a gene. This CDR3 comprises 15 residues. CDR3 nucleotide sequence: TGTGCCAGCAGTTACGGGACAGGGCTTGATGAAAAACTGTTTTTT. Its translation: CASSYGTGLDEKLFF.

CDR3 DNA: TGCGCCAGCAGCCCTAAAGGGGGCGCAGACGAGCAGTACTTC. Encoded protein: CASSPKGGADEQYF. The chain carries TRBV4-1 and TRBJ2-7; the match to TRBD1 covers 7 bases. This CDR3 spans 14 amino acids. Unmatched junction bases numbered 8, after V lost 4 bases and J lost 5 bases. Per the germline V gene, CDR1 is MGHRA and CDR2 is YSYEKL.